The next 17 T cell receptor beta chains were all read from a single sample in a study of monozygotic twins with cystic fibrosis. Using immunoSEQ multiplex PCR, the repertoire was profiled, and TCRdb retains in-frame clones only, with some absent. The sample lists about 39,000 clones, 75% to 95% seen once, with less than 0.2% in the top ten. The sample consisted of blood. These receptor sequences come from a boy between 2 and 10 years old with cystic fibrosis.

The sample holds a few counts of this clone. This CDR3 is CASSKMPGLRYGYTF. CDR3 DNA: TGTGCCAGCAGCAAAATGCCGGGACTCCGATATGGCTACACCTTC. The chain employs TRBV21-1 and TRBJ1-2. TRBV21-1 is noted as a pseudogene. The CDR3 is 15 residues long.

This chain links TRBV7-9 with TRBJ2-5, with 9 bases fitting TRBD1. The germline gives CDR1 SEHNR, CDR2 FQNEAQ (reference sequence). The length of the CDR3 is 15 residues. V trimming: 5 bases; J trimming: 1 base; junction bases outside the gene matches: 5. In DNA, the CDR3 is TGTGCCAGCAGCCCCTACAGGGGGCGCCAAGAGACCCAGTACTTC. Its translation: CASSPYRGRQETQYF.

The chain couples TRBV27 to TRBJ2-2; 10 bases align to TRBD1. The CDR3 spans 13 residues. Germline CDR1 MNHEY, CDR2 SMNVEV (reference sequence). Trimming took 5 bases from V and 9 from J; bases not matched to a gene: 3. As DNA, the CDR3 is TGTGCCAGCAGTCGACAGGGGGCGCGGGAGCTGTTTTTT. It yields the protein CASSRQGARELFF.

V usage is TRBV5-8 and J usage is TRBJ2-7; tentatively, D is TRBD1 (6 bases). Germline CDR1 is SGHTS and CDR2 is YDEGEE. The CDR3 has 14 residues. Between the trimmed V and J ends, which lost 3 bases and 2 bases, there was a span of 12 bases. CDR3 amino acids: CASSSLDSPYEQYF. CDR3 DNA sequence: TGTGCCAGCAGCTCCCTGGACAGTCCCTACGAGCAGTACTTC.

The chain links TRBV9 to TRBJ2-5; possible D gene TRBD2, 5 bases. This CDR3 has 12 residues. From germline, CDR1 is SGDLS and CDR2 YYNGEE. V gave up 1 base and J gave up 5 bases, with 6 bases separating them. The CDR3 DNA is TGTGCCAGCAGCGTAAGAGGGGAGACCCAGTACTTC. Its translation is CASSVRGETQYF.

V gene TRBV5-6 combines with J gene TRBJ1-2; tentatively, D is TRBD1 (5 bases). Germline V gene data show CDR1 as SGHDT and CDR2 as YYEEEE. This CDR3 region has 15 residues. Trimming left V 5 bases short and J 1 base short, with 15 bases between. CDR3 bases: TGTGCCAGCAGTCCTCAGACAGATTTTAACTATGGCTACACCTTC. It specifies CASSPQTDFNYGYTF.

The chain joins TRBV6-1 to TRBJ1-5, with D unclear. V was pared by 8 bases and J by 0 bases, with 11 bases between. This CDR3 is built from 14 residues. The germline V gene has CDR1 MNHNS and CDR2 SASEGT. CDR3 in amino acids: CASGNTYSNQPQHF. The CDR3 region has the DNA TGTGCCAGCGGAAATACCTATAGCAATCAGCCCCAGCATTTT.

The V and J genes are TRBV20-1 and TRBJ1-2; D is ambiguous. The CDR3 is 11 residues long. CDR1 and CDR2 (germline): DFQATT, SNEGSKA (reference sequence). Trimming pared 5 bases from V and 4 bases from J, leaving 8 bases between. DNA for the CDR3: TGCAGTGCTCGGAACCTCTATGGCTACACCTTC. It is translated as CSARNLYGYTF.

The genes are TRBV6-6 and TRBJ2-1, with D perhaps matching TRBD1 (6 bases). The CDR3 extends over 12 amino acids. The V end lost 6 bases, the J end lost 7 bases, and 10 bases lay between the germline ends. CDR1 is MNHNY, CDR2 SVGAGI, per germline (reference sequence). The CDR3, as DNA: TGTGCCAGCAGAGGGACAATTAATGAGCAGTTCTTC. It yields the protein CASRGTINEQFF.

The CDR3 sequence is CSVGGTGGQPQHF. The CDR3 DNA follows: TGCAGCGTTGGAGGGACAGGGGGTCAGCCCCAGCATTTT. V gene TRBV29-1 combines with J gene TRBJ1-5; 11 bases line up with TRBD1. The CDR3 runs to 13 residues. Trimming at V came to 4 bases and at J to 6 bases, leaving 2 bases not matched to a gene. Germline V lookup: CDR1 SQVTM, CDR2 ANQGSEA.

The chain is built from TRBV5-6 and TRBJ2-7; perhaps D is TRBD1 or TRBD2 (5 bases each). The V gene lost 3 bases and the J gene lost 0 bases, with 13 bases spanning the gap. This CDR3 region has 15 residues. CDR1 is SGHDT, CDR2 YYEEEE, per germline. CDR3 residues: CASSWGTDSSYEQYF. CDR3 coding DNA: TGTGCCAGCAGCTGGGGGACGGATAGCTCCTACGAGCAGTACTTC.

This chain joins TRBV7-6 and TRBJ1-2; TRBD1 aligns across 9 bases. This CDR3 contains 16 residues. The V gene end was trimmed by 8 bases and the J gene end by 4 bases; junction bases not matched to a gene: 14. Germline-derived CDR1 and CDR2 are SGHVS and FNYEAQ. The DNA of the CDR3 is TGTGCCAGCGGATCTCCGGGACAGGGTAAACCCTATGGCTACACCTTC. Protein product: CASGSPGQGKPYGYTF. Drawing the rest from reference TRBV7-6 and TRBJ1-2, the complete variable domain is GAGVSQSPRYKVTKRGQDVALRCDPISGHVSLYWYRQALGQGPEFLTYFNYEAQQDKSGLPNDRFSAERPEGSISTLTIQRTEQRDSAMYRCASGSPGQGKPYGYTFGSGTRLTVV.

J is TRBJ2-2 and V is TRBV6-4; D uncertain. Trimming cost V 4 bases and J 3 bases, with 12 bases left between them. Germline CDR1 is MRHNA and CDR2 is SNTAGT. This CDR3 region has 15 residues. CDR3: CASSVTWRDTGELFF. The DNA for the CDR3 is TGTGCCAGCAGTGTGACATGGCGTGACACCGGGGAGCTGTTTTTT.

V usage is TRBV19 and J usage is TRBJ1-1, with D unclear. Trimming stripped 4 bases from V and 6 bases from J, with 6 bases between. Germline loops: CDR1 LNHDA, CDR2 SQIVND (reference sequence). This CDR3 is built from 11 residues. CDR3 bases: TGTGCCAGTAGTACTACCTCTGAAGCTTTCTTT. Translation gives CASSTTSEAFF. The full variable domain, its missing parts supplied by reference TRBV19 and TRBJ1-1, is DGGITQSPKYLFRKEGQNVTLSCEQNLNHDAMYWYRQDPGQGLRLIYYSQIVNDFQKGDIAEGYSVSREKKESFPLTVTSAQKNPTAFYLCASSTTSEAFFGQGTRLTVV.

This chain connects TRBV11-2 to TRBJ2-6, with TRBD2 as a possible D gene (5 bases). V was trimmed by 8 bases and J by 0 bases, leaving 5 bases between them. Germline V gene lookup returns CDR1 SGHAT and CDR2 FQNNGV. The CDR3 covers 13 residues. CDR3 coding DNA: TGTGCCAGCCGGGGCTCTGGGGCCAACGTCCTGACTTTC. It specifies CASRGSGANVLTF.

The rearrangement joins TRBV9 to TRBJ1-3; D gene uncertain. This CDR3 comprises 13 residues. The V end lost 0 bases, the J end lost 3 bases, and 4 bases lay between the germline ends. Germline CDR1 reads SGDLS; CDR2 reads YYNGEE. The CDR3 region is CASSVGRGNTIYF. CDR3 sequence (DNA): TGTGCCAGCAGCGTAGGACGTGGAAACACCATATATTTT.

The CDR3 region is CASRGETGELFF. As DNA, the CDR3 is TGTGCCAGCAGGGGGGAAACCGGGGAGCTGTTTTTT. This rearrangement joins TRBV2 to TRBJ2-2; D possibly uses TRBD1 or TRBD2 (5 bases each). This CDR3 has 12 amino acids. Deletions cut 6 bases from V and 5 bases from J, with 7 bases between. Looked up from germline, CDR1 is SNHLY and CDR2 is FYNNEI.